The 26 T cell receptor beta chains presented below share a single source sample, sequenced in a study of blood T cells in healthy people across ages. Using a J-beta primer mix together with a sample-barcoded 5' primer, a second PCR was run for roughly 7 to 12 cycles. TCRdb analysed the 5' RACE reads with MiXCR anew, one entry per CDR3 protein. The sample has under 800,000 distinct CDR3 sequences; under 25% are singletons. Sample: blood. The receptors were gathered from a man aged 70-80 years in good health.

This clonotype was seen more than once but under ten times. The chain has TRBV5-1 and TRBJ2-1, with 7 bases that match TRBD1. The V gene end was trimmed by 0 bases and the J gene end by 7 bases; junction bases not matched to a gene: 4. The V gene's germline CDR1 is SGHRS and CDR2 YFSETQ. There are 14 residues in the CDR3. CDR3 sequence reads: CASSLEGTANEQFF. CDR3 nucleotides: TGCGCCAGCAGCTTGGAGGGGACAGCGAATGAGCAGTTCTTC.

This rearrangement joins TRBV19 to TRBJ2-2, with 7 positions matching TRBD2. Looked up from germline, CDR1 is LNHDA and CDR2 is SQIVND (reference sequence). The CDR3 loop spans 11 amino acids. V gave up 10 bases and J gave up 6 bases; unmatched junction bases: 2. CDR3 amino acids: CAIREAGELFF. The CDR3 DNA reads TGTGCCATCCGGGAGGCCGGGGAGCTGTTTTTT.

This clonotype was seen more than once but under ten times. V and J are TRBV20-1 and TRBJ2-7; unclear D gene. Trimming shortened V by 0 bases and J by 6 bases, and 18 bases separated the two germline ends. The germline V gene has CDR1 DFQATT and CDR2 SNEGSKA (reference sequence). This CDR3 contains 15 residues. The CDR3 DNA is TGCAGTGCTAGAGATAAACTCGATCCCTACTCCGAGCAGTACTTC. Amino acid sequence: CSARDKLDPYSEQYF.

The chain employs TRBV7-2 and TRBJ2-7; D assignment may be TRBD1 or TRBD2 (5 bases each). V gave up 1 base and J gave up 0 bases, with 10 bases separating them. Germline CDR1 is SGHTA and CDR2 is FQGNSA. The CDR3 spans 15 residues. The CDR3 reads CASSLGGDGSYEQYF. Written as DNA, the CDR3 is TGTGCCAGCAGCTTAGGAGGGGACGGCTCCTACGAGCAGTACTTC.

This clonotype was counted a few times. The V and J genes are TRBV20-1 and TRBJ1-1; 8 nucleotides line up with TRBD1. V shed 8 bases and J 3 bases; nucleotides not matched to a gene: 5. This CDR3 spans 12 amino acids. Germline CDR1 reads DFQATT; CDR2 reads SNEGSKA (reference sequence). CDR3 DNA: TGCAGTTCAGGACAGGGCGACACTGAAGCTTTCTTT. It specifies CSSGQGDTEAFF.

The chain combines TRBV20-1 with TRBJ2-3; D not resolved. Trimming removed 1 base at V and 5 bases at J, with 10 bases between. Germline CDR1 DFQATT, CDR2 SNEGSKA (reference sequence). CDR3 length: 13 residues. In DNA, the CDR3 is TGCAGTGCTAGAGGACACCGCGGAGATACGCAGTATTTT. Translation: CSARGHRGDTQYF.

The chain links TRBV20-1 to TRBJ2-1, with 9 positions matching TRBD2. J gave up 9 bases and V 2 bases, and 11 bases lay outside the gene matches. Germline V lookup: CDR1 DFQATT, CDR2 SNEGSKA (reference sequence). The CDR3 spans 15 residues. The CDR3 coding sequence is TGCAGTGCTAGAATTCCAGCGGGAGGATTTGGTGAGCAGTTCTTC. Protein sequence: CSARIPAGGFGEQFF.

This clonotype has a count of ten or more. The V gene is TRBV28, the J gene TRBJ2-7; perhaps TRBD1 as D (5 bases). Germline lookup yields CDR1 MDHEN and CDR2 SYDVKM. This CDR3 spans 14 amino acids. Trimming removed 4 bases at V and 1 base at J, with 11 bases between. The CDR3 sequence is CASSSPGKSYEQYF. As DNA, the CDR3 is TGTGCCAGCAGTTCCCCAGGGAAATCCTACGAGCAGTACTTC.

The sample holds a few counts of this clonotype. The rearrangement joins TRBV12-3 or TRBV12-4 to TRBJ2-7; 9 bases are a match to TRBD1. J was trimmed by 0 bases and V by 6 bases; bases with no gene match: 3. The CDR3 is made up of 14 amino acids. In nucleotides, the CDR3 is TGTGCCAGCAGCTGGGACAGGGCCTCCTACGAGCAGTACTTC. Amino acids: CASSWDRASYEQYF.

The DNA for the CDR3 is TGCAGTGCCGGAGGGGGGCGCGGAGACTATGGCTACACCTTC. Residues: CSAGGGRGDYGYTF. The V and J genes are TRBV20-1 and TRBJ1-2; maybe TRBD1 (6 bases). The CDR3 spans 14 residues. Germline assignment: CDR1 DFQATT and CDR2 SNEGSKA (reference sequence). Trimming cost V 6 bases and J 3 bases, with 17 bases left between them.

The genes are TRBV7-9 and TRBJ1-1, with D hard to call. With 0 bases removed from V and 6 bases from J, the gap between germline ends came to 5 bases. The CDR3 is 12 residues long. CDR1 is SEHNR and CDR2 is FQNEAQ in the germline V gene (reference sequence). CDR3 sequence (DNA): TGTGCCAGCAGCTTAGCAGCAGCTGAAGCTTTCTTT. It specifies CASSLAAAEAFF.

A few counts support this clonotype. This chain connects TRBV20-1 to TRBJ2-3; 9 bases line up with TRBD2. The V gene end was trimmed by 4 bases and the J gene end by 4 bases; junction bases not matched to a gene: 12. Germline assignment: CDR1 DFQATT and CDR2 SNEGSKA (reference sequence). The CDR3 totals 16 residues. The CDR3 DNA is TGCAGTGCTACCCAGGCGCAGCGGGAGGTGTCAGATACGCAGTATTTT. This codes for CSATQAQREVSDTQYF.

The genes are TRBV20-1 and TRBJ2-7; possibly TRBD1 for D (6 bases). The CDR3 loop spans 14 amino acids. Germline-derived CDR1 and CDR2 are DFQATT and SNEGSKA (reference sequence). V was trimmed by 2 bases and J by 2 bases, leaving 13 bases between them. The CDR3 region is CSARPGHWAYEQYF. CDR3 sequence (DNA): TGCAGTGCTAGACCGGGACACTGGGCCTACGAGCAGTACTTC.

This clonotype showed up just once. The J gene is TRBJ2-5, the V gene TRBV6-1, with TRBD1 as a possible D gene (5 bases). The end of the DNA fits TRBJ2-1 better, so the J call may be wrong. The CDR3 covers 15 residues. CDR1 is MNHNS, CDR2 SASEGT, per germline. The chain's CDR3 is CASSGQTRHGNEQFF. CDR3 DNA: TGTGCCAGCAGTGGACAGACCCGACACGGGAATGAGCAGTTCTTC.

The genes are TRBV6-2 or TRBV6-3 and TRBJ2-7; D could derive from TRBD1 or TRBD2 (5 bases each). V was clipped by 8 bases and J by 6 bases, with 20 bases between them. The CDR3 has 14 amino acids. Germline V gene data show CDR1 as MNHEY and CDR2 as SVGEGT. The CDR3 DNA is TGTGCCAGCGTCTCCAGGGACCATCCCTGCGAGCAGTACTTC. This gives the protein CASVSRDHPCEQYF.

This clonotype was detected a few times. This sequence joins TRBV3-1 and TRBJ2-3; D uncertain. Per germline, CDR1 LGHDT and CDR2 YNNKEL (reference sequence). The CDR3 has 14 amino acids. Trimming took 3 bases from V and 0 from J, leaving 7 bases between them. CDR3 region: CASSHQSSTDTQYF. The CDR3 DNA sequence: TGTGCCAGCAGCCACCAGTCTAGCACAGATACGCAGTATTTT.

This chain links TRBV12-3 or TRBV12-4 with TRBJ2-7, with a weak D call TRBD2 (6 bases). The J call may be in error: the DNA end matches TRBJ2-1 better. The length of the CDR3 is 14 residues. CDR3 coding DNA: TGTGCCAGCAGTCTAGGGACTTCGACGAATGAGCAGTTCTTC. It specifies CASSLGTSTNEQFF.

The rearrangement joins TRBV6-1 to TRBJ2-4; 14 bases map to TRBD2. There are 16 residues in the CDR3. Germline trimming cut 6 bases from V and 9 bases from J; bases unmatched to any gene: 10. CDR1 MNHNS and CDR2 SASEGT come from the germline V gene. The CDR3 sequence is CASSPGTSGSMAIQYF. DNA of the CDR3: TGTGCCAGCAGCCCCGGGACTAGCGGGAGTATGGCCATTCAGTACTTC.

The rearrangement links TRBV7-9 to TRBJ2-2, with D uncertain. Trimming removed 3 bases at V and 4 bases at J, with 9 bases between. The CDR3 contains 14 residues. Germline lookup yields CDR1 SEHNR and CDR2 FQNEAQ (reference sequence). CDR3 region: CASSFRIGTGELFF. As DNA, the CDR3 is TGTGCCAGCAGCTTCCGTATAGGCACCGGGGAGCTGTTTTTT. Variable domain in full (rest from reference TRBV7-9 and TRBJ2-2): DTGVSQNPRHKITKRGQNVTFRCDPISEHNRLYWYRQTLGQGPEFLTYFQNEAQLEKSRLLSDRFSAERPKGSFSTLEIQRTEQGDSAMYLCASSFRIGTGELFFGEGSRLTVL.

This clonotype was seen only a few times. This sequence joins TRBV20-1 and TRBJ2-1; D ambiguous. The length of the CDR3 is 13 residues. Germline loops: CDR1 DFQATT, CDR2 SNEGSKA (reference sequence). The V and J ends lost 1 base and 3 bases respectively, with 7 bases between them. Written as DNA, the CDR3 is TGCAGTGCTAGAGTGGGGTACTACAATGAGCAGTTCTTC. It translates to CSARVGYYNEQFF.

The table lists this clonotype with a few counts. The rearrangement uses TRBV7-9 and TRBJ2-6; perhaps TRBD1 as D (7 bases). Per the germline V gene, CDR1 is SEHNR and CDR2 is FQNEAQ (reference sequence). V lost 5 bases to trimming and J lost 3 bases, with 17 bases between them. This CDR3 region has 17 residues. The CDR3 is CASSADRDSVGANVLTF. As DNA, the CDR3 is TGTGCCAGCAGCGCAGACAGGGACTCCGTTGGGGCCAACGTCCTGACTTTC.

This rearrangement joins TRBV7-8 to TRBJ1-2, with D unresolved. V gave up 7 bases and J gave up 4 bases, with 16 bases separating them. The germline CDR1 and CDR2 sequences are SGHVS and FQNEAQ. This CDR3 is 14 amino acids long. The CDR3 loop is CASTPRAESYGYTF. The DNA of the CDR3 is TGTGCCAGCACCCCGAGGGCAGAGTCCTATGGCTACACCTTC.

There are many counts of this clonotype. The V and J genes are TRBV27 and TRBJ1-4; D uncertain. CDR3 length: 13 residues. Trimming took off 4 bases at V and 6 bases at J, with 9 bases between the two ends. Germline CDR1 is MNHEY and CDR2 is SMNVEV (reference sequence). CDR3 region: CASSSTVDEKLFF. CDR3 coding DNA: TGTGCCAGCAGTTCCACGGTGGATGAAAAACTGTTTTTT.

The gene calls are TRBV5-1 and TRBJ1-2, with a possible D match to TRBD1 (5 bases). The length of the CDR3 is 16 residues. The V gene lost 5 bases and the J gene lost 4 bases, with 21 bases spanning the gap. The germline CDR1 and CDR2 sequences are SGHRS and YFSETQ. CDR3 in DNA: TGCGCCAGCAGGGCCAGGGTCGCCGGTTCCCTCTATGGCTACACCTTC. Its translation: CASRARVAGSLYGYTF. Using reference TRBV5-1 and TRBJ1-2 for the parts outside the CDR3, the full variable domain is KAGVTQTPRYLIKTRGQQVTLSCSPISGHRSVSWYQQTPGQGLQFLFEYFSETQRNKGNFPGRFSGRQFSNSRSEMNVSTLELGDSALYLCASRARVAGSLYGYTFGSGTRLTVV.

J is TRBJ2-7 and V is TRBV10-3; 14 bases are shared with TRBD2. V lost 7 bases, J lost 6 bases, and 11 bases stayed unmatched. In germline, CDR1 is ENHRY, CDR2 SYGVKD. The CDR3 covers 16 residues. DNA for the CDR3: TGTGCCATCACAAGCACGGGACTAGCGGGAGTCTCCGAGCAGTACTTC. It is translated as CAITSTGLAGVSEQYF.

This clonotype showed up just a few times. This rearrangement joins TRBV4-1 to TRBJ2-7, with D perhaps assigned TRBD1 or TRBD2 (5 bases each). V was cut by 4 bases and J by 3 bases, with 16 bases left in between. CDR1 MGHRA and CDR2 YSYEKL come from the germline V gene. This CDR3 is 15 amino acids long. CDR3 nucleotides: TGCGCCAGCAGCCTAGCTACCGGGACGGGCTACGAGCAGTACTTC. Its translation is CASSLATGTGYEQYF.